This T cell receptor beta chain comes out of a study of immune cell composition in non-small cell lung cancer. Study findings and constraints: TIL tumour reactivity correlated with maximal tumour-associated clone frequency in adenocarcinoma.

Normal lung was taken at the farthest possible site, at least 3 cm from tumour. In germline, CDR1 is SEHNR, CDR2 FQNEAQ (reference sequence). The CDR3 is made up of 15 amino acids. J lost 8 bases, V lost 5 bases, and 8 bases had no gene match. Some clones are missing from TCRdb's copy, which holds only in-frame ones; the method was immunoSEQ multiplex PCR. The sample lists roughly 3,100 clones; roughly 80% were seen once. Turning to this clone: The antigen is undetermined.

The chain recombines TRBV7-9 with TRBJ1-5, with 11 bases that match TRBD1. Sample: non-adjacent lung tissue. This clonotype originated in a human donor with non-small cell lung cancer. The donor label of this sample is uncertain. The CDR3 nucleotides read TGTGCCAGCAGCGTCTCCGGGACAGGGGGGGAGCCCCAGCATTTT. It encodes CASSVSGTGGEPQHF.